Below, 15 T cell receptor beta chains from the same sample are listed, as sequenced in a study of circulating and synovial CD4+ cells in juvenile arthritis. Repertoires were generated with immunoSEQ multiplex PCR, while TCRdb's copy carries only in-frame clones and drops some. The table shows under 35,000 clones, with roughly 93% occurring only once. The specimen sequenced was CD4+ T cells from blood. These receptors all stem from a human donor with juvenile idiopathic arthritis.

This clone was counted a single time. This chain uses TRBV5-4 with TRBJ1-1; tentative D call: TRBD1 (5 bases). Deletions cut 0 bases from V and 5 bases from J, with 14 bases between. Germline assignment: CDR1 SGHNT and CDR2 YYREEE (reference sequence). The CDR3 consists of 15 residues. This CDR3 reads CASSLGGGLGTEAFF. DNA for the CDR3: TGTGCCAGCAGCTTGGGGGGGGGATTGGGGACTGAAGCTTTCTTT.

To note about this clone: Other DNA sequences in this specimen translate into the identical CDR3. The genes are TRBV5-1 and TRBJ1-3; D unclear. The CDR3 length is 14 residues. V was trimmed by 2 bases and J by 2 bases, leaving 8 bases between them. CDR1 SGHRS and CDR2 YFSETQ come from the germline V gene. The CDR3 nucleotides read TGCGCCAGCAGCTTAGAGGGAACTGGAAACACCATATATTTT. Amino acids: CASSLEGTGNTIYF.

The rearrangement links TRBV19 to TRBJ1-1; D is unresolved. V lost 0 bases to trimming and J lost 3 bases, with 5 bases between them. The V gene's germline CDR1 is LNHDA and CDR2 SQIVND (reference sequence). The CDR3 consists of 13 residues. CDR3 sequence: CASSIDRDTEAFF. CDR3 bases: TGTGCCAGTAGTATAGACCGGGACACTGAAGCTTTCTTT.

This chain joins TRBV6-4 and TRBJ2-5, with 9 nucleotides matching TRBD2. Per the germline V gene, CDR1 is MRHNA and CDR2 is SNTAGT. The CDR3 contains 17 residues. The ends lost 7 bases at V and 1 base at J; junction bases unmatched: 13. DNA for the CDR3: TGTGCCAGCATTCCCCGGGTGAGCGGGAGGATCCAAGAGACCCAGTACTTC. Translated: CASIPRVSGRIQETQYF.

The V call is TRBV5-1, the J call TRBJ2-3; the D is unclear. This CDR3 has 16 amino acids. V was trimmed by 0 bases and J by 3 bases, leaving 14 bases between them. The germline V gene encodes CDR1 SGHRS and CDR2 YFSETQ. The CDR3 DNA reads TGCGCCAGCAGCTTGGCGCTGGGCCCGTGGACAGATACGCAGTATTTT. Amino acids: CASSLALGPWTDTQYF. Looking up the rest from reference TRBV5-1 and TRBJ2-3 gives the full variable domain: KAGVTQTPRYLIKTRGQQVTLSCSPISGHRSVSWYQQTPGQGLQFLFEYFSETQRNKGNFPGRFSGRQFSNSRSEMNVSTLELGDSALYLCASSLALGPWTDTQYFGPGTRLTVL.

The CDR3 coding sequence is TGTGCCAGCAGCCAAGAGGAGATTATTGGCAATCAGCCCCAGCATTTT. Translated: CASSQEEIIGNQPQHF. This sequence joins TRBV4-2 and TRBJ1-5, with unresolved D. CDR3 length equals 16 residues. The V and J ends lost 0 bases and 2 bases respectively, with 11 bases between them. Germline CDR1 LGHNA, CDR2 YNFKEQ.

V and J are TRBV6-5 and TRBJ1-6; no clear D gene. The CDR3 runs to 15 residues. Germline V gene sequence: CDR1 MNHEY, CDR2 SVGAGI. Trimming took 8 bases from V and 3 from J, leaving 14 bases between them. Here the CDR3 DNA reads TGTGCCAGCGGGAGAAGAGGAGGCTATAATTCACCCCTCCACTTT. The encoded protein is CASGRRGGYNSPLHF.

The chain couples TRBV18 to TRBJ2-7, with TRBD2 matching over 13 bases. There are 18 residues in the CDR3. V trimming: 3 bases; J trimming: 6 bases; junction bases outside the gene matches: 14. The germline V gene has CDR1 KGHSH and CDR2 LQKENI. CDR3 nucleotides: TGTGCCAGCTCACCCCCGGCAGGCCGACTAGCGGGAGGCCTCGAGCAGTACTTC. Encoded protein: CASSPPAGRLAGGLEQYF.

The chain combines TRBV28 with TRBJ1-1; weak D call: TRBD1 (5 bases). The CDR3 length is 17 residues. Germline CDR1 MDHEN, CDR2 SYDVKM. The germline V and J ends were trimmed by 4 bases and 1 base, with 19 bases remaining between them. In DNA, the CDR3 is TGTGCCAGCAGTTCCTTTGCGCAGGGCAGATCGAACACTGAAGCTTTCTTT. Translation: CASSSFAQGRSNTEAFF.

This rearrangement joins TRBV27 to TRBJ1-6, with 7 bases aligning to TRBD1. V shed 6 bases and J 7 bases; nucleotides not matched to a gene: 0. There are 12 residues in the CDR3. CDR1 MNHEY and CDR2 SMNVEV come from the germline V gene (reference sequence). CDR3 nucleotides: TGTGCCAGCAGGGACAGGAATTCACCCCTCCACTTT. Amino acids: CASRDRNSPLHF.

The chain uses TRBV30 and TRBJ2-1; D might be TRBD1 (5 bases). This CDR3 is 12 amino acids long. Trimming removed 3 bases from V and 8 bases from J, with 11 bases in between. Germline CDR1 is GTSNPN and CDR2 is SVGIG (reference sequence). The CDR3 bases are TGTGCCTGGAGCCAAAGGGGTCATGAGCAGTTCTTC. It codes for CAWSQRGHEQFF.

CDR3 nucleotides: TGTGCCAGCAGGGAGGGACAGGGGAGTCGAGAGCAGTACTTC. It specifies CASREGQGSREQYF. V usage is TRBV28 and J usage is TRBJ2-7, with 10 bases lining up with TRBD1. The CDR3 contains 14 residues. The V and J ends lost 6 bases and 7 bases, in that order; junction bases with no gene match: 9. Germline assignment: CDR1 MDHEN and CDR2 SYDVKM. Together with reference TRBV28 and TRBJ2-7, the CDR3 gives the full variable domain: DVKVTQSSRYLVKRTGEKVFLECVQDMDHENMFWYRQDPGLGLRLIYFSYDVKMKEKGDIPEGYSVSREKKERFSLILESASTNQTSMYLCASREGQGSREQYFGPGTRLTVT.

This clone was picked up a small number of times. The chain joins TRBV5-8 to TRBJ1-3; a possible D gene is TRBD1 (6 bases). CDR3 size: 12 residues. Germline CDR1 SGHTS, CDR2 YDEGEE. The V and J ends lost 4 bases and 4 bases respectively, with 6 bases between them. CDR3 residues: CASSGQGNTIYF. The CDR3 DNA follows: TGTGCCAGCAGCGGACAGGGAAACACCATATATTTT.

The rearrangement links TRBV10-3 to TRBJ2-2; TRBD2 agrees at 8 bases. The CDR3 has 14 amino acids. In germline, CDR1 is ENHRY, CDR2 SYGVKD. J was trimmed by 7 bases and V by 7 bases; bases with no gene match: 8. The CDR3 loop is CAIKLSGSYGELFF. The CDR3 region has the DNA TGTGCCATCAAGTTGAGCGGGAGTTACGGGGAGCTGTTTTTT.

The gene calls are TRBV5-1 and TRBJ2-7; maybe TRBD2 (6 bases). In germline, CDR1 is SGHRS, CDR2 YFSETQ. Trimming pared 0 bases from V and 6 bases from J, leaving 19 bases between. The CDR3 loop spans 16 amino acids. Written as DNA, the CDR3 is TGCGCCAGCAGCTTGGCTAGTAGGGGCGGGATAGGCGAGCAGTACTTC. It encodes CASSLASRGGIGEQYF.